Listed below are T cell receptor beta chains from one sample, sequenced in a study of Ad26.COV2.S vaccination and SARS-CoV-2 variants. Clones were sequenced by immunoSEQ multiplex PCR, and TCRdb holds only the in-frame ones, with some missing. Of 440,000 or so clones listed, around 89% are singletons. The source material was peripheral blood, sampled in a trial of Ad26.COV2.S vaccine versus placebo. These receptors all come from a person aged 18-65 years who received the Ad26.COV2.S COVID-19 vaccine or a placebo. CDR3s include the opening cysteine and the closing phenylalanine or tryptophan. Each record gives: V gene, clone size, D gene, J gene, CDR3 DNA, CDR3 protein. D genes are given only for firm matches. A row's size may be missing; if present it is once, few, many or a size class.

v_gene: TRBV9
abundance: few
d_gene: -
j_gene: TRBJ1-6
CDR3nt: TGTGCCAGCAGCGTGGTGGATGGTAATTCACCCCTCCACTTT
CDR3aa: CASSVVDGNSPLHF

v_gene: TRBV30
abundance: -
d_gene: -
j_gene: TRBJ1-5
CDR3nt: TGTGCCTGGAGCCCCGCGGACAATGTTTATCAGCCCCAGCATTTT
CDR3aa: CAWSPADNVYQPQHF

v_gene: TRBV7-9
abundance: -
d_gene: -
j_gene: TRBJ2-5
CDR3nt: TGTGCCAGCAGCTTACACCTGCAAGAGACCCAGTACTTC
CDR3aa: CASSLHLQETQYF

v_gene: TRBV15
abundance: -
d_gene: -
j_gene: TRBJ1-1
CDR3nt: TGTGCCACCAGCCAAAAAAGGTACACTGAAGCTTTCTTT
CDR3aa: CATSQKRYTEAFF

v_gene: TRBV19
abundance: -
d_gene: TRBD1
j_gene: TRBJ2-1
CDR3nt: TGTGCCAGTAGGGGGACAGGGTTCGGTTACAATGAGCAGTTCTTC
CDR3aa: CASRGTGFGYNEQFF

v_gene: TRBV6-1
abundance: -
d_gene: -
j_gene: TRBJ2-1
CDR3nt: TGTGCCAGCAGTGAAGGCGTACTTCCCCCCTACGATGAGCAGTTCTTC
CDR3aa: CASSEGVLPPYDEQFF

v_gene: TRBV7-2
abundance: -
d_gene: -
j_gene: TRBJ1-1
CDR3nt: TGTGCCAGCAGCTTATGGGCGAGAGGGGTAGGCTTCACTGAAGCTTTCTTT
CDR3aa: CASSLWARGVGFTEAFF

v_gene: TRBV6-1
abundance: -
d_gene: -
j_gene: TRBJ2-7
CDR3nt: TGTGCCAGCAGTGACCCCCACGAGCAGTACTTC
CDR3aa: CASSDPHEQYF

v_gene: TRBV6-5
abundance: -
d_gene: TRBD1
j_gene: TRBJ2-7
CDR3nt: TGTGCCAGCAACGAAGGGGACAGGGACAACGAGCAGTACTTC
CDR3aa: CASNEGDRDNEQYF

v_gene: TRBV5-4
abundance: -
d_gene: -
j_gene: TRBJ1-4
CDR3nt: TGTGCCAGCAGCTCGGGGGTGGGATATGAGAATGAAAAACTGTTTTTT
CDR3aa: CASSSGVGYENEKLFF

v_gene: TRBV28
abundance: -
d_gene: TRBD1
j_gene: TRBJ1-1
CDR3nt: TGTGCCAGCAGTCTAACGACAGGGGGGTCTGAAGCTTTCTTT
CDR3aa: CASSLTTGGSEAFF

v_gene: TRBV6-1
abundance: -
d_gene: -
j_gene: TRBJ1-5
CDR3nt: TGTGCCAGCAGTGTAGCAGGGGACAAATATATTAATCAGCCCCAGCATTTT
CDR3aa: CASSVAGDKYINQPQHF

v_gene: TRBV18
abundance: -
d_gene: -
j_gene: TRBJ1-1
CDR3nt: TGTGCCAGCTCACCGTTCCGGGGCGGGAACACTGAAGCTTTCTTT
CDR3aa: CASSPFRGGNTEAFF

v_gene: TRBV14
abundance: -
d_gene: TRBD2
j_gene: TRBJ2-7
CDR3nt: TGTGCCAGCAGCCAAGGTCCTAGCGGAAGATACGAGCAGTACTTC
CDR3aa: CASSQGPSGRYEQYF

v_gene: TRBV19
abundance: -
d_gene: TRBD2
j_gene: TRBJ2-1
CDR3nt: TGTGCCAGTCGTCAGCGGGGGGACCCCTACAATGAGCAGTTCTTC
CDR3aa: CASRQRGDPYNEQFF

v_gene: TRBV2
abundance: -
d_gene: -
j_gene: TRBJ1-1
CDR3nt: TGTGCCAGCAGTGAAGCGTTAACACCGGTGAACACTGAAGCTTTCTTT
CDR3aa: CASSEALTPVNTEAFF

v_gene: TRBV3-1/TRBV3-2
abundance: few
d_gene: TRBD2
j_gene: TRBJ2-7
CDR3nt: TGTGCCAGCAGCCAAGATCCGGGACTAGCCCCCTACGAGCAGTACTTC
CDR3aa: CASSQDPGLAPYEQYF

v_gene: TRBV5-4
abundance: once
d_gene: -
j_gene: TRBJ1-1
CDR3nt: TGTGCCAGCAGCTTGGTCGGGGAATACACTGAAGCTTTCTTT
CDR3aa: CASSLVGEYTEAFF

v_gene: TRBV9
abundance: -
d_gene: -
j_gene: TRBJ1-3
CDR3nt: TGTGCCAGCAGCGTAGTGGGGGACCCCTCCGGAAACACCATATATTTT
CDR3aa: CASSVVGDPSGNTIYF

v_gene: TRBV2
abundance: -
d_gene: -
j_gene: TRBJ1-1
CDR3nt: TGTGCCAGGATCATCCCCCAGGGGTTCTATACTGAAGCTTTCTTT
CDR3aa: CARIIPQGFYTEAFF

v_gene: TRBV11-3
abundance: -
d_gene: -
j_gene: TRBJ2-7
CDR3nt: TGTGCCAGCAGCTTAGACTCCGACTCGTACGAGCAGTACTTC
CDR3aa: CASSLDSDSYEQYF

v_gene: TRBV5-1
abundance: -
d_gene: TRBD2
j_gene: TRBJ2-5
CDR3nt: TGCGCCAGCAGCCCCCTCGGGTATCAGCCTAGCGGTAGAAAAGAGACCCAGTACTTC
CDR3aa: CASSPLGYQPSGRKETQYF

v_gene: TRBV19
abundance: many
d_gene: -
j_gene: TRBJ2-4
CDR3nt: TGTGCCAGTAGTATTAGCAACAGCCGCCTAGCCAAAAACATTCAGTACTTC
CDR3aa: CASSISNSRLAKNIQYF

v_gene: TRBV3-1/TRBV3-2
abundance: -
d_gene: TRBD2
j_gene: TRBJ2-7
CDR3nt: TGTGCCAGCACTCCTCAGGCTAGCGGGTTTTACGAGCAGTACTTC
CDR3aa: CASTPQASGFYEQYF

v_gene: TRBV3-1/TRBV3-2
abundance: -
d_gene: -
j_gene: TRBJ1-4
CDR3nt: TGTGCCAGCAGCCAAGATATTATGGTCGAAAAACTGTTTTTT
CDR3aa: CASSQDIMVEKLFF

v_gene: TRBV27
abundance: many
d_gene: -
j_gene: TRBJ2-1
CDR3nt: TGTGCCAGCAGTCGGCTGCACAATGAGCAGTTCTTC
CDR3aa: CASSRLHNEQFF

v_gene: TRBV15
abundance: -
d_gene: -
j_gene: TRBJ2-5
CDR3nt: TGTGCCACCAGCGGACCGTCCCAAGAGACCCAGTACTTC
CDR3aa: CATSGPSQETQYF

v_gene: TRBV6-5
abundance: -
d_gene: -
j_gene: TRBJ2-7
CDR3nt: TGTGCCAGCAGCCGACTGGATAAGGCCTACGAGCAGTACTTC
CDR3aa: CASSRLDKAYEQYF

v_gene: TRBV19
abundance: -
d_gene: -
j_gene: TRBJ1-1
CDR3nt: TGTGCCAGCAGGGATTCGGACACTGAAGCTTTCTTT
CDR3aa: CASRDSDTEAFF

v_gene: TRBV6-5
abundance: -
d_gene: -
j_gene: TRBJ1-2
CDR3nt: TGTGCCAGCAGTTTCCCAGGAGGGGGTGGCTACACCTTC
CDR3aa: CASSFPGGGGYTF

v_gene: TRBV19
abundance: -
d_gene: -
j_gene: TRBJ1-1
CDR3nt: TGTGCCAGTCGCGAGGGGGTCACTGAAGCTTTCTTT
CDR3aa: CASREGVTEAFF

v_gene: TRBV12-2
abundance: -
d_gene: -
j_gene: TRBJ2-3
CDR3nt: TGTGCAAGTCGCCCCGAGCTTGGAGCTAGCACAGATACGCAGTATTTT
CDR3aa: CASRPELGASTDTQYF

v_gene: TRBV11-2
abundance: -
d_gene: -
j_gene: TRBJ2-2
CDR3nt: TGTGCCAGCAGACACATCAGACACACGAACACCGGGGAGCTGTTTTTT
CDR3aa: CASRHIRHTNTGELFF

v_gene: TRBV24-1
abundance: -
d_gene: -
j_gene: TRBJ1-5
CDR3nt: TGTGCCACCAGTACCCACCGGGACGCAAGCAATCAGCCCCAGCATTTT
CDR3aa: CATSTHRDASNQPQHF

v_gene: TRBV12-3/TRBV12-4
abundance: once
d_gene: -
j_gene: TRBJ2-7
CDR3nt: TGTGCCAGCAGTTCGAATTACGGGCAGTACTTC
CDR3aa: CASSSNYGQYF

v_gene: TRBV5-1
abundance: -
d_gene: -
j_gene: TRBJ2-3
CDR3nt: TGCGCCAGCAGCTTGGTACAGGGGGAGGGTGCAGATACGCAGTATTTT
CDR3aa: CASSLVQGEGADTQYF

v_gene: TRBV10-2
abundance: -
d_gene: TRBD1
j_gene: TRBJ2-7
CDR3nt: TGCGCCAGCCGTGGGGACAGGGCCTCCGAGCAGTACTTC
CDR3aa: CASRGDRASEQYF

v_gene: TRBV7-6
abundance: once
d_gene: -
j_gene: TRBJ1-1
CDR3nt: TGTGCCAGCAGCTTATGGCAGGGGATGGGGAACACTGAAGCTTTCTTT
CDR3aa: CASSLWQGMGNTEAFF

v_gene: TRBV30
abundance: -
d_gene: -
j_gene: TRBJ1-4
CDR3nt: TGTGCCTGGAGTCCAAAACAGGGATCTAAAGAAAAACTGTTTTTT
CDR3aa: CAWSPKQGSKEKLFF

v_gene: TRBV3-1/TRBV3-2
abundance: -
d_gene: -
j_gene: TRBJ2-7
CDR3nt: TGTGCCAGCAGCCAAGTCCAGGGGCCCTCCTACGAGCAGTACTTC
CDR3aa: CASSQVQGPSYEQYF

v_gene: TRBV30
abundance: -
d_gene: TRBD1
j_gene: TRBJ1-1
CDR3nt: TGTGCCTGGAACATGGGACAGACGAACACTGAAGCTTTCTTT
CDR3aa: CAWNMGQTNTEAFF

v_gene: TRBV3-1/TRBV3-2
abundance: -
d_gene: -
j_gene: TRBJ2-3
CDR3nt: TGTGCCAGCAGCCAAGATTATCGGGGAAGAGTCCCCCGAGATACGCAGTATTTT
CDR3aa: CASSQDYRGRVPRDTQYF

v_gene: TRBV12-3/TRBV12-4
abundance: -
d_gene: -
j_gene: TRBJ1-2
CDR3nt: TGTGCCAGCAGTTTAGCCCTGGGCGTAGGCTACACCTTC
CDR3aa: CASSLALGVGYTF

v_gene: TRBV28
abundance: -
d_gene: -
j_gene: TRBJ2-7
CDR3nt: TGTGCCAGCAGTTTACAAGACAGAATCTCCTACGAGCAGTACTTC
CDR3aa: CASSLQDRISYEQYF

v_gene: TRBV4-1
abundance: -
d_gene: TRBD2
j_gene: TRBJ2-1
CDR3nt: TGCGCCAGCAGCCAAGGAAAACTAGCGGCGAGCTCCTACAATGAGCAGTTCTTC
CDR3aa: CASSQGKLAASSYNEQFF

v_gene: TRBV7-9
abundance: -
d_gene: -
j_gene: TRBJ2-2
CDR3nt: TGTGCCATCCTCACCGGGGAGCTGTTTTTT
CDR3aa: CAILTGELFF

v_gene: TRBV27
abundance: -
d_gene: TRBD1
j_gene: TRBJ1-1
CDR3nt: TGTGCCAGCAGTTCGAGGGGGCGGACTGAAGCTTTCTTT
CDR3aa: CASSSRGRTEAFF

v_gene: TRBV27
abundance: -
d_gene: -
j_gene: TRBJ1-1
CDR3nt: TGTGCCAGCACCCCGGGTATGAACACTGAAGCTTTCTTT
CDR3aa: CASTPGMNTEAFF

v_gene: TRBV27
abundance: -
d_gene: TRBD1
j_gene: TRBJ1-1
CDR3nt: TGTGCCAGCAGTTCGCAGACAGGGTTTCGCACTGAAGCTTTCTTT
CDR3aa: CASSSQTGFRTEAFF

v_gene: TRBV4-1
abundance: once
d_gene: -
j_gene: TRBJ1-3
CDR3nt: TGCGCCAGCAGCCAAGACACAGGCAGTTCAGGAAACACCATATATTTT
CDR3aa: CASSQDTGSSGNTIYF

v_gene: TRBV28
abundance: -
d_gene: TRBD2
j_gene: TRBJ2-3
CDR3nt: TGTGCCAGCAGTTTCCGGGGTAGCGGGAGGGGAGATACGCAGTATTTT
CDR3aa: CASSFRGSGRGDTQYF

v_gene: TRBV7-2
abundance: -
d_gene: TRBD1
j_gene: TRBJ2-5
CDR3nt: TGTGCCAGCAGCTTAGCGCTGACAGGGGGCCAAGAGACCCAGTACTTC
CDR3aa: CASSLALTGGQETQYF

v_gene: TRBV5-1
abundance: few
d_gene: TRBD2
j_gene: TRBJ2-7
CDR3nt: TGCGCCAGCAGCTTGGGGGGTAGCGGGAGGGCCGAGCAGTACTTC
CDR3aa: CASSLGGSGRAEQYF

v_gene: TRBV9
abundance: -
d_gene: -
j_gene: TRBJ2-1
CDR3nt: TGTGCCAGCAGCACCTACGGGAGCTCCTACAATGAGCAGTTCTTC
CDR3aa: CASSTYGSSYNEQFF

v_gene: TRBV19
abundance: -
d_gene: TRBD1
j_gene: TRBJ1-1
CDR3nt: TGTGCCAGTAGTCCGGGACAGGGGGCAAATGAAGCTTTCTTT
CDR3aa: CASSPGQGANEAFF

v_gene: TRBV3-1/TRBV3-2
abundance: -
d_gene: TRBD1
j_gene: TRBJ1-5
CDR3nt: TGTGCCAGCAGCCAAACAGGGGGTGCGGGCAATCAGCCCCAGCATTTT
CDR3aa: CASSQTGGAGNQPQHF

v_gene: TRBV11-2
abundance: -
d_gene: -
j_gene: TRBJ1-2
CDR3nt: TGTGCCAGCAGCCGTGGGATGCAGGGGACGGGTGGCTACACCTTC
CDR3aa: CASSRGMQGTGGYTF

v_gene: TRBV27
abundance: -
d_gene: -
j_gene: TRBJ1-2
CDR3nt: TGTGCCAGCAGATCCCCATTGACAGGTGACTATGGCTACACCTTC
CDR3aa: CASRSPLTGDYGYTF

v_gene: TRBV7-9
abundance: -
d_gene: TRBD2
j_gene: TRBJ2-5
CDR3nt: TGTGCCAGCAGCAAAACGGGACTAGCGGGGGAAGAGACCCAGTACTTC
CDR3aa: CASSKTGLAGEETQYF